The entry below gives a single T cell receptor beta chain sequence along with its context. As yet, its antigen is unknown. Combining a sample-barcoded 5' primer with a J-beta primer mix, a second PCR ran for roughly 7 to 12 cycles. Each single sample gave us at least 2.5 million CDR3-containing paired-end reads. MiXCR was run by TCRdb on the 5' RACE reads, yielding one entry per CDR3 protein. The table lists roughly 1.5 million distinct CDR3 sequences, around 40% of them singletons. This sample stems from a study of blood T cells in healthy people across ages. Turning to the study itself: Template switching picked up about one barcoded beta molecule for each two T cells.

The study, taken as a whole, reports: The fall in TCR beta diversity per million T cells was roughly linear with age.

Germline loops: CDR1 MNHEY, CDR2 SVGEGT. Trimming removed 4 bases from V and 8 bases from J; junction bases left unmatched: 6. The CDR3 runs 14 residues. V and J are TRBV6-2 or TRBV6-3 and TRBJ2-1; 9 bases match TRBD2. Sequenced: blood. The sequence derives from a woman younger than 30 in good health. The CDR3 sequence: CASSSPGLAHEQFF. For the CDR3, the DNA is TGTGCCAGCAGTTCCCCCGGACTAGCGCATGAGCAGTTCTTC.